These T cell receptor beta chains were read from a single sample in a study of blood T cell repertoires in COVID-19. This table comes from immunoSEQ multiplex PCR, and its TCRdb copy is limited to in-frame clones, with some not included. The sample has about 260,000 clones, roughly 82% seen once. The sample comprised PBMCs or T cells enriched from blood (not recorded which). These receptor sequences come from a woman in her forties or fifties who had recovered from COVID-19. The CDR3 runs from the conserved cysteine through the conserved F or W. The order of the fields is J gene, V gene, CDR3 protein.

j_call: TRBJ1-3; v_call: TRBV9; cdr3_aa: CASSGQVSGNTIYF
j_call: TRBJ2-2; v_call: TRBV7-2; cdr3_aa: CASSLSRDTGELFF
j_call: TRBJ1-5; v_call: TRBV7-2; cdr3_aa: CASSFREGNQPQHF
j_call: TRBJ1-6; v_call: TRBV5-8; cdr3_aa: CASSLDRGSSPLHF
j_call: TRBJ2-3; v_call: TRBV27; cdr3_aa: CASSSRTDTQYF
j_call: TRBJ2-5; v_call: TRBV3-1/TRBV3-2; cdr3_aa: CASSQETLGLAGVGVETQYF
j_call: TRBJ2-7; v_call: TRBV10-1; cdr3_aa: CASSDPRTGIHEQYF
j_call: TRBJ1-2; v_call: TRBV2; cdr3_aa: CASRLAQGTNYGYTF
j_call: TRBJ2-1; v_call: TRBV10-3; cdr3_aa: CAISDRYNEQFF
j_call: TRBJ1-5; v_call: TRBV28; cdr3_aa: CAGVSGVNQPQHF
j_call: TRBJ1-1; v_call: TRBV6-5; cdr3_aa: CASSYPTGETEAFF
j_call: TRBJ1-1; v_call: TRBV30; cdr3_aa: CAWSVPGRGVGAFF
j_call: TRBJ2-2; v_call: TRBV7-2; cdr3_aa: CASSPGLAGTGELFF
j_call: TRBJ2-3; v_call: TRBV9; cdr3_aa: CASSPTGTATGTQYF